The rows below give T cell receptor beta chains drawn from one sample of a study of T-cell reconstitution after alpha-beta-depleted transplantation in children. In TCRdb, the PCR reads were re-called with MiXCR into one record per CDR3 protein. The repertoire includes roughly 150,000 distinct CDR3 sequences, 8.5% to 14% of them detected once, and around 13% sits in the top ten. The specimen was PBMCs, collected before TCRalphabeta/CD19-depleted stem cell transplant. The receptor set was obtained from a boy younger than 10 with acute myeloid leukemia, due to receive a stem cell transplant. The CDR3 runs from the conserved cysteine through the conserved F or W. A D gene is named only where the DNA matches it firmly. The size entry is marked missing in some rows and otherwise reads once, few, many or a size class.

D,J,length,V,size,DNA,CDR3
.,TRBJ1-1,13,TRBV12-3/TRBV12-4,many,TGTGCCAGCAGGACTGGACTGGGTAGCGAAGCTTTCTTT,CASRTGLGSEAFF
.,TRBJ1-4,13,TRBV7-9,.,TGTGCCAGCAGCCGAGAGACTAATGAAAAACTGTTTTTT,CASSRETNEKLFF
TRBD1,TRBJ1-1,17,TRBV5-1,many,TGCGCCAGCAGCTCGATGGGACAGGGGGCGGCGAACACTGAAGCTTTCTTT,CASSSMGQGAANTEAFF
.,TRBJ2-7,14,TRBV5-1,many,TGCGCCAGCAGCCAACGAGGGGGGGCGGGCGAGCAGTACTTC,CASSQRGGAGEQYF
.,TRBJ1-1,13,TRBV30,.,TGTGCCTGGAGGGCGGCGATGAACACTGAAGCTTTCTTT,CAWRAAMNTEAFF
TRBD1,TRBJ2-3,16,TRBV12-3/TRBV12-4,many,TGTGCCAGCAGCGGATCCTGGACAGGGGAGGGAGATACGCAGTATTTT,CASSGSWTGEGDTQYF
.,TRBJ2-1,11,TRBV7-9,many,TGTGCCAGCAGCTCAGGCGGTGAGCAGTTCTTC,CASSSGGEQFF
.,TRBJ2-2,15,TRBV28,many,TGTGCCAGCAGCCTAATTAAAAGGGTATCCGGGGAGCTGTTTTTT,CASSLIKRVSGELFF
.,TRBJ2-1,15,TRBV5-1,many,TGCGCCAGCAGCTTGGATGACAGATTCCTCAATGAGCAGTTCTTC,CASSLDDRFLNEQFF
TRBD2,TRBJ2-3,14,TRBV29-1,many,TGCAGCGCTACTAGCGGGAGGGTGACAGATACGCAGTATTTT,CSATSGRVTDTQYF
TRBD2,TRBJ2-1,16,TRBV30,many,TGTGCCTGGAGTGTACCATGGGGGGGGGCCTACAATGAGCAGTTCTTC,CAWSVPWGGAYNEQFF